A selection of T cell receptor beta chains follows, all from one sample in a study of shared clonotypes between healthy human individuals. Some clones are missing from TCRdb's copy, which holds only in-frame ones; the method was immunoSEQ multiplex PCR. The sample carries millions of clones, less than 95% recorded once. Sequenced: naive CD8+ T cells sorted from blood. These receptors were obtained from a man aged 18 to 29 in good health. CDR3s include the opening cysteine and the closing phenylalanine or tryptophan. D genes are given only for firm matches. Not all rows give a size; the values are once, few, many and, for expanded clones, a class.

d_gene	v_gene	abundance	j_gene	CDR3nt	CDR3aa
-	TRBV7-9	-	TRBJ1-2	TGTGCCAGCAGCTTAGGGCAGGTCGACGACTACACCTTC	CASSLGQVDDYTF
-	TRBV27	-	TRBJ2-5	TGTGCCAGCAGTCCTCTAGGGGGGCAGGGTGGGACCCAGTACTTC	CASSPLGGQGGTQYF
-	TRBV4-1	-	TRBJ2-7	TGCGCCAGCAGCCAAGATCTACAGTCCTACGAGCAGTACTTC	CASSQDLQSYEQYF
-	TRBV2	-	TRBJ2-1	TGTGCCAGCAGTGACAAAGTAACAGACAATGAGCAGTTCTTC	CASSDKVTDNEQFF
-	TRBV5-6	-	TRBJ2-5	TGTGCCAGCAGCGAGTCCGAGACCCAGTACTTC	CASSESETQYF
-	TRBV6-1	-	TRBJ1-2	TGTGCCAGCAGTGAAGGGCAGCTCTATGGCTACACCTTC	CASSEGQLYGYTF
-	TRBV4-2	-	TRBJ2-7	TGTGCCAGCAGCCACGCCCCGGGGGAGTACGAGCAGTACTTC	CASSHAPGEYEQYF
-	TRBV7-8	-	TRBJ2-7	TGTGCCAGCAGCCAAATCGGGGAATACGAGCAGTACTTC	CASSQIGEYEQYF
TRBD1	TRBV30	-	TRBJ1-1	TGTGCCTGGGACAGGGGGAACACTGAAGCTTTCTTT	CAWDRGNTEAFF
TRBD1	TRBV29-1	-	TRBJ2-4	TGCAGCGTCGAGACAGGGGGCATGGACATTCAGTACTTC	CSVETGGMDIQYF
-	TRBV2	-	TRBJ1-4	TGTGCCAGCAGAGGACTTACAACTAATGAAAAACTGTTTTTT	CASRGLTTNEKLFF
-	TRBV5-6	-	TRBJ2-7	TGTGCCAGCAGCTTCGGGGGGCCAGCCTACGAGCAGTACTTC	CASSFGGPAYEQYF
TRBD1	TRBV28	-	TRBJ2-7	TGTGCCAGCAGTTTACGGGACAGATCCTACGAGCAGTACTTC	CASSLRDRSYEQYF
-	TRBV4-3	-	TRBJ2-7	TGCGCCAGCAGCCAAGATAAAGGGTTCGGCTACGAGCAGTACTTC	CASSQDKGFGYEQYF
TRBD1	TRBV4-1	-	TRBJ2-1	TGCGCCAGCAGCCGCGACAGGGGAAAGTACAATGAGCAGTTCTTC	CASSRDRGKYNEQFF
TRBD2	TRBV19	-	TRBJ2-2	TGTGCCAGTAGTATGGGAATCCCGCCTAGCGGGATTGAGGGTTCCGGGGAGCTGTTTTTT	CASSMGIPPSGIEGSGELFF
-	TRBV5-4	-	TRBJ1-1	TGTGCCAGCAGCTCAAAGAGGGGACTGAACACTGAAGCTTTCTTT	CASSSKRGLNTEAFF
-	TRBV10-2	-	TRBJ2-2	TGCGCCAGCAGTGAGTTCCAGAACACCGGGGAGCTGTTTTTT	CASSEFQNTGELFF
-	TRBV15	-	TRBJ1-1	TGTGCCACCAGCAGAAGGGAGGGTGCGAGTGAAGCTTTCTTT	CATSRREGASEAFF
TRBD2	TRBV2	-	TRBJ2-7	TGTGCCAGCAGTGATCTGGCGGGGGGGTCCTACGAGCAGTACTTC	CASSDLAGGSYEQYF
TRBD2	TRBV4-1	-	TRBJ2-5	TGCGCCAGCAGCCAGGGACTAGCGAGCGCTCAAGAGACCCAGTACTTC	CASSQGLASAQETQYF
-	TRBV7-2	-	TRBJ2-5	TGTGCCAGCAGCCCCCGGGCGGTCCAAGAGACCCAGTACTTC	CASSPRAVQETQYF
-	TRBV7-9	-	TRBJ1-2	TGTGCCAGCAGCCCGCCCGAAACTAACTATGGCTACACCTTC	CASSPPETNYGYTF
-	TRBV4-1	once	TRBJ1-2	TGCGCCAGCAGCCGACCGGGTGAGCTAGGCTACACCTTC	CASSRPGELGYTF
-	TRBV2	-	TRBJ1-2	TGTGCCACGGACAACTCGGCGGGACCGAGCTATGGCTACACCTTC	CATDNSAGPSYGYTF
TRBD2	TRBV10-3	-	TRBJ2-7	TGTGCCATCAGTGAAAGCGGGGGGGTCGACGAGCAGTACTTC	CAISESGGVDEQYF
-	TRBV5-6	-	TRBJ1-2	TGTGCCAGCAGCTTGACACAAAACTATGGCTACACCTTC	CASSLTQNYGYTF
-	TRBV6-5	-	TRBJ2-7	TGTGCCAGCAGTTACGCCGGGGATGGCTACGAGCAGTACTTC	CASSYAGDGYEQYF
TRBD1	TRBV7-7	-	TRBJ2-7	TGTGCTAGCAGCCCGGACAGGAGCTCCTACGAGCAGTACTTC	CASSPDRSSYEQYF
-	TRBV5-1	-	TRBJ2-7	TGCGCCAGCAGCGGTGAGGGTTACGAGCAGTACTTC	CASSGEGYEQYF
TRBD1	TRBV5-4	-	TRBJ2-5	TGTGCCAGCAGCTTGGGCAGGGGGCAAGAGACCCAGTACTTC	CASSLGRGQETQYF
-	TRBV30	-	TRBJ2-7	TGTGCCTGGAGTTTAAACCAGTACGAGCAGTACTTC	CAWSLNQYEQYF
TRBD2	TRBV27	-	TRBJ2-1	TGTGCCAGCAGTCCGCAAGTGGGCGGGAGGGCCGGGTACAATGAGCAGTTCTTC	CASSPQVGGRAGYNEQFF